This TCR beta chain stems from a study of T cell repertoires in cytomegalovirus infection. Looked up from germline, CDR1 is MNHEY and CDR2 is SVGEGT. The CDR3 contains 19 residues. Regarding this clonotype: The antigen is unknown. An end of the junction differs from the germline gene, which may be a read error.

TCRdb re-called the reads through MiXCR, storing one row per CDR3 protein. Of under 450,000 distinct CDR3 sequences in the sample, roughly a third were seen once. J is TRBJ2-1 and V is TRBV6-2 or TRBV6-3; 7 bases fit TRBD2. This TCR was recovered from a human donor in good health (CMV status not recorded). Some clones in this sample may be carry-over from other donors' samples. The material was cultured PBMCs, obtained from culture after CMV antigen stimulation. Written as DNA, the CDR3 is TGTGCCAGCATTTACTCCGGCGGGAGATCTTTAGTGCGTTACAATGAGCAGTTCTTC. This gives the protein CASIYSGGRSLVRYNEQFF.